This T cell receptor beta chain emerged from a study of blood T cell repertoires in COVID-19. As for the study in general: Whether acute or convalescent, the COVID-19 samples came from the United States, Italy and Spain. The analysed material was cDNA or gDNA that came from T cells, B-cell-depleted T cells, or PBMCs.

Germline CDR1 reads LNHDA; CDR2 reads SQIVND (reference sequence). The CDR3 contains 13 residues. V gave up 8 bases and J gave up 4 bases, with 12 bases separating them. Study processing details: Cell counts per sample came from amplifying reference gene primers. Only in-frame clones appear in the TCRdb table, and some are missing; sequencing was by immunoSEQ multiplex PCR. The V and J calls and the clone size are those of that table, but D and trimming were determined from the DNA. The data hold some 340,000 clones, with roughly 85% observed a single time. The sequence derives from a woman aged 18-30 years with acute or convalescent COVID-19. The J gene is TRBJ1-5, the V gene TRBV19; D ambiguous. The material sequenced was peripheral blood. CDR3 in amino acids: CASSGGWNQPQHF. The CDR3 nucleotides read TGTGCCAGTTCTGGAGGTTGGAATCAGCCCCAGCATTTT. Drawing the rest from reference TRBV19 and TRBJ1-5, the complete variable domain is DGGITQSPKYLFRKEGQNVTLSCEQNLNHDAMYWYRQDPGQGLRLIYYSQIVNDFQKGDIAEGYSVSREKKESFPLTVTSAQKNPTAFYLCASSGGWNQPQHFGDGTRLSIL.